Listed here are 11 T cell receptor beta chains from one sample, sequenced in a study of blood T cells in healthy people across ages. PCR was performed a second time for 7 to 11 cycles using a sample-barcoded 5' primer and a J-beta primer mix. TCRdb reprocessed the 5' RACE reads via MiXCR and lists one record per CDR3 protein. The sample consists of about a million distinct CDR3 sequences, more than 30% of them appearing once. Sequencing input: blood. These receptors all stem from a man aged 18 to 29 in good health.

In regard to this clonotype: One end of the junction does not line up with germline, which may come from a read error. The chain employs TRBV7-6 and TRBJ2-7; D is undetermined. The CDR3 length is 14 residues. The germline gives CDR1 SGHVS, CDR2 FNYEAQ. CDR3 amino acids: CASSLNPSSYERYF. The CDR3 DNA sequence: TGTGCCAGCAGCTTAAACCCCAGCTCCTACGAGCGGTACTTC.

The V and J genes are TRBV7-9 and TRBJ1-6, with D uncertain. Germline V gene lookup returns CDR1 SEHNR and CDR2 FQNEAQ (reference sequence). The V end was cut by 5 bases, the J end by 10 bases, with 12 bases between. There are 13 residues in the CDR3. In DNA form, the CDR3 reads TGTGCCAGCAGCGTAGTCGGTGAATCACCCCTCCACTTT. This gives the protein CASSVVGESPLHF.

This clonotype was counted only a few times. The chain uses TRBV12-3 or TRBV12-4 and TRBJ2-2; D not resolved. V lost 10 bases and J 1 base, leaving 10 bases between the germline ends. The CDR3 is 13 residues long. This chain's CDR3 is CATSNGNTGELFF. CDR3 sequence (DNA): TGTGCCACCTCTAATGGGAACACCGGGGAGCTGTTTTTT.

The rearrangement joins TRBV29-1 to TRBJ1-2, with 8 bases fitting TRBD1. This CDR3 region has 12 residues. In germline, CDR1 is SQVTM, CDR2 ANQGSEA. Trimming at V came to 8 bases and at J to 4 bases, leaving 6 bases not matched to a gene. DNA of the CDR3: TGCAGCTTCGGAGGACAGGGCTATGGCTACACCTTC. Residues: CSFGGQGYGYTF.

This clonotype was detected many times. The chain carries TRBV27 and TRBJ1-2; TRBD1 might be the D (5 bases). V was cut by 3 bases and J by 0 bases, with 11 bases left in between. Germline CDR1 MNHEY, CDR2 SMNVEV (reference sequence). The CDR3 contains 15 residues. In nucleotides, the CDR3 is TGTGCCAGCAGTTTGCGGGGCAGTGCTAACTATGGCTACACCTTC. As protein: CASSLRGSANYGYTF.

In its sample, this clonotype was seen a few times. The CDR3 is CASSQTTGRGQPQHF. The CDR3 coding sequence is TGCGCCAGCAGCCAAACAACAGGACGGGGTCAGCCCCAGCATTTT. The J gene is TRBJ1-5, the V gene TRBV4-3; D possibly corresponds to TRBD1 (5 bases). The CDR3 is 15 amino acids. CDR1 is LGHNA, CDR2 YSLEER, per germline. Between the trimmed V and J ends, which lost 2 bases and 6 bases, there was a span of 14 bases.

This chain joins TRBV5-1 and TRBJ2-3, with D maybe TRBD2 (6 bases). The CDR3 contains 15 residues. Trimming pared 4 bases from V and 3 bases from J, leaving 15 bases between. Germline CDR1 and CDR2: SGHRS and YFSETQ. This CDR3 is CASSGRVGGTDTQYF. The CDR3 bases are TGCGCCAGCAGCGGCAGGGTCGGAGGGACAGATACGCAGTATTTT.

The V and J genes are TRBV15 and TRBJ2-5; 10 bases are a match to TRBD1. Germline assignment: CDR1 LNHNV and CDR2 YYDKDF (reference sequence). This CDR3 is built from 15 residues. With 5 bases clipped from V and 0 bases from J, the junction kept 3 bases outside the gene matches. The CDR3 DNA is TGTGCCACCAGCGCCGGGACAGGGGACCAAGAGACCCAGTACTTC. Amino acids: CATSAGTGDQETQYF.

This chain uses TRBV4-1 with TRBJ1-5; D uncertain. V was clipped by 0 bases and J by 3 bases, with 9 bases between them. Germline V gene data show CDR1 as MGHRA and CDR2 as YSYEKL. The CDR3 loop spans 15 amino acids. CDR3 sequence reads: CASSQDISYNQPQHF. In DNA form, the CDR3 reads TGCGCCAGCAGCCAAGATATAAGTTACAATCAGCCCCAGCATTTT.

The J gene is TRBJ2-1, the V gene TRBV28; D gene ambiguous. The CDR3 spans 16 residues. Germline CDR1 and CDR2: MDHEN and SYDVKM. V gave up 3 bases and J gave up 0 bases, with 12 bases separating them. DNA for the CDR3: TGTGCCAGCAGTTTGCCCCAGTGGCGCTCCTACAATGAGCAGTTCTTC. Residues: CASSLPQWRSYNEQFF.

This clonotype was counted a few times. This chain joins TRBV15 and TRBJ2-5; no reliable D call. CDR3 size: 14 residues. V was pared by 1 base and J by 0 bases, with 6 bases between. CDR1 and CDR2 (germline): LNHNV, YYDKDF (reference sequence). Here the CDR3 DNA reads TGTGCCACCAGCAGAGTCAGGTACCAAGAGACCCAGTACTTC. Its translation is CATSRVRYQETQYF.